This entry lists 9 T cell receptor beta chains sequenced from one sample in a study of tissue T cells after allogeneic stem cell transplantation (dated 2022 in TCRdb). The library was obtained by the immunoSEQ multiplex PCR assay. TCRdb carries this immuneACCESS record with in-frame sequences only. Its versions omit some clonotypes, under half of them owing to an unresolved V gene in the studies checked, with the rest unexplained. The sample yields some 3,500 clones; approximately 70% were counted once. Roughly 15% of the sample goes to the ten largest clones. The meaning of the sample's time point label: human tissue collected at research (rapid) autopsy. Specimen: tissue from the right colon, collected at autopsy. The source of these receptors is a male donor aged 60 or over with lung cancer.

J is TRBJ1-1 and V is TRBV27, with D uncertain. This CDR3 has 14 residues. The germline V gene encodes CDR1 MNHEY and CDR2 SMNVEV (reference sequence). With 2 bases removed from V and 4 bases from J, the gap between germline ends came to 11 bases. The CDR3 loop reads CASSLRHLGTEAFF. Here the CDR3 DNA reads TGTGCCAGCAGTTTACGGCACTTGGGCACTGAAGCTTTCTTT.

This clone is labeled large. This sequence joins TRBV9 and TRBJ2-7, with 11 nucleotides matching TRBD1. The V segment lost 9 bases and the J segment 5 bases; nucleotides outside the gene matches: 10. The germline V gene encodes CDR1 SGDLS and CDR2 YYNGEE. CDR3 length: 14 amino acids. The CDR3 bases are TGTGCCACTCGGACAGGGGGCGATTGGGACGAGCAGTACTTC. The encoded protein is CATRTGGDWDEQYF.

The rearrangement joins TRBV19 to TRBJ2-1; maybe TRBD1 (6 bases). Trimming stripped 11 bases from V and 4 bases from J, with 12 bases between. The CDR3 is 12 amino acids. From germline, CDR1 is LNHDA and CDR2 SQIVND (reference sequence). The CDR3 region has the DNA TGTGCCGATTCGGACAGTTACAATGAGCAGTTCTTC. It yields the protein CADSDSYNEQFF.

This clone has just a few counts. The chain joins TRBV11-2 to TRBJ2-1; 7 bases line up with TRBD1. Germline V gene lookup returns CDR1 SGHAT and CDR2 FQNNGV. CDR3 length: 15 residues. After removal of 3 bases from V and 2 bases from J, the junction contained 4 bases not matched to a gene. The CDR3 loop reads CASSFTGDTYNEQFF. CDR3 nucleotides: TGTGCCAGCAGCTTTACAGGGGATACCTACAATGAGCAGTTCTTC.

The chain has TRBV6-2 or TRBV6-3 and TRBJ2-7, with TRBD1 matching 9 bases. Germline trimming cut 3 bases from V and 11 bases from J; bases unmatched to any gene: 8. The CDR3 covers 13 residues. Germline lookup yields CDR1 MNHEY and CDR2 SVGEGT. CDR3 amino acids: CASSYDEQGAKYF. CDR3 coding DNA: TGTGCCAGCAGTTATGACGAACAGGGGGCGAAGTACTTC.

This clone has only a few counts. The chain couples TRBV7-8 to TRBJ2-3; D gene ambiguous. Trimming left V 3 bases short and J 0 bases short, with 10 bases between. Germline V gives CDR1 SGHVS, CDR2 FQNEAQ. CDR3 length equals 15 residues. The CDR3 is CASSFSITSTDTQYF. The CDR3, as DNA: TGTGCCAGCAGCTTCTCGATCACTAGCACAGATACGCAGTATTTT. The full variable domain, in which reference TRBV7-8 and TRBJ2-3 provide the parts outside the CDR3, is GAGVSQSPRYKVAKRGQDVALRCDPISGHVSLFWYQQALGQGPEFLTYFQNEAQLDKSGLPSDRFFAERPEGSVSTLKIQRTQQEDSAVYLCASSFSITSTDTQYFGPGTRLTVL.

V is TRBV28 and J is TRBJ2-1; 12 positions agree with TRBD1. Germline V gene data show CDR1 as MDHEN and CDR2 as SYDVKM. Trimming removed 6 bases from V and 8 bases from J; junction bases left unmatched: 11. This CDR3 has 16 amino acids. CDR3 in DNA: TGTGCCAGCAGCAGTGGTGGGACAGGGGGCTTGTATGAGCAGTTCTTC. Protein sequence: CASSSGGTGGLYEQFF.

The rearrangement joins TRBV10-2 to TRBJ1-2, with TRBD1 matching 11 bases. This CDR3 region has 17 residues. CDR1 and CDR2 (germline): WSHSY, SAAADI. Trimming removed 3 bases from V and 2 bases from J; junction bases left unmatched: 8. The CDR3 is CASSEPGQGVTNYGYTF. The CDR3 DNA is TGCGCCAGCAGTGAACCGGGACAGGGGGTCACCAACTATGGCTACACCTTC.

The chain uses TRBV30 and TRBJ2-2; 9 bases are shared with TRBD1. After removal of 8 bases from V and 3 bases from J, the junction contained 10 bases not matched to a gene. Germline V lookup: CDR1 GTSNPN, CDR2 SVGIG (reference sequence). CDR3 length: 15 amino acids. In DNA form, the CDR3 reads TGTGCCGGGGGGAGGAGGACAGGGGACACCGGGGAGCTGTTTTTT. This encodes CAGGRRTGDTGELFF.